This entry lists 16 T cell receptor beta chains sequenced from one sample in a study of T cell responses to AZD1222 COVID-19 vaccine. Sequencing used immunoSEQ multiplex PCR; TCRdb keeps in-frame clones, though not all of them. The sample gives under 80,000 clones, about four fifths of which show up once; over 20% is in the top ten. Sequences were derived from peripheral blood, sampled on day 0 of MenACWY control vaccination. The source is an adult in good health.

The chain combines TRBV19 with TRBJ1-2; tentatively, D is TRBD1 (5 bases). V dropped 3 bases and J dropped 12 bases, with 17 bases sitting between them. Germline V CDR1 and CDR2: LNHDA, SQIVND (reference sequence). The CDR3 consists of 13 residues. CDR3 amino acids: CASSIRDSRGNTF. For the CDR3, the DNA is TGTGCCAGTAGTATCCGGGACTCCCGAGGGAACACCTTC. The full variable domain, with the rest looked up from reference TRBV19 and TRBJ1-2, is DGGITQSPKYLFRKEGQNVTLSCEQNLNHDAMYWYRQDPGQGLRLIYYSQIVNDFQKGDIAEGYSVSREKKESFPLTVTSAQKNPTAFYLCASSIRDSRGNTFGSGTRLTVV.

The sample holds a few counts of this clone. The chain employs TRBV7-2 and TRBJ1-5, with D unclear. This CDR3 contains 13 residues. CDR1 is SGHTA and CDR2 is FQGNSA in the germline V gene. Trimming shortened V by 5 bases and J by 7 bases, and 12 bases separated the two germline ends. CDR3 sequence: CASSRLVWQPQHF. CDR3 nucleotide sequence: TGTGCCAGCAGCCGCCTCGTCTGGCAGCCCCAGCATTTT.

The chain recombines TRBV6-2 or TRBV6-3 with TRBJ2-1, with D possibly TRBD1 on 6 matching bases. The CDR3 loop spans 15 amino acids. V was pared by 4 bases and J by 1 base, with 11 bases between. Germline V gives CDR1 MNHEY, CDR2 SVGEGT. Written as DNA, the CDR3 is TGTGCCAGCAGTTTGGGGGACAAATCCTACAATGAGCAGTTCTTC. Translation: CASSLGDKSYNEQFF.

The gene calls are TRBV7-2 and TRBJ1-1; the D gene is possibly TRBD1 (5 bases). CDR1 and CDR2 from the germline V gene are SGHTA and FQGNSA. Trimming stripped 2 bases from V and 10 bases from J, with 14 bases between. The CDR3 length is 13 residues. The DNA for the CDR3 is TGTGCCAGCAGCTTAATGGGGACCCCGTTAGCTTTCTTT. This sequence encodes CASSLMGTPLAFF.

This clone showed up just a few times. The J gene is TRBJ2-1, the V gene TRBV7-2, with 7 bases fitting TRBD2. CDR3 length: 18 residues. CDR1 and CDR2 from the germline V gene are SGHTA and FQGNSA. V was pared by 1 base and J by 7 bases, with 16 bases of the junction left unmatched. CDR3: CASSLGDLGGGLPNEQFF. CDR3 coding DNA: TGTGCCAGCAGCTTAGGGGATTTGGGGGGAGGGCTACCTAATGAGCAGTTCTTC.

V usage is TRBV6-2 or TRBV6-3 and J usage is TRBJ2-4, with TRBD2 as a possible D gene (5 bases). The germline V gene encodes CDR1 MNHEY and CDR2 SVGEGT. The CDR3 totals 15 residues. V lost 2 bases and J 2 bases, leaving 10 bases between the germline ends. The CDR3 reads CASSYLPGSKNIQYF. The DNA of the CDR3 is TGTGCCAGCAGTTACCTTCCGGGATCCAAAAACATTCAGTACTTC.

The chain recombines TRBV10-3 with TRBJ2-7; D remains ambiguous. The CDR3 contains 14 residues. Per germline, CDR1 ENHRY and CDR2 SYGVKD. The V gene lost 1 base and the J gene lost 6 bases, with 13 bases spanning the gap. CDR3 sequence (DNA): TGTGCCATCAGTGAGTACCGATCCGATAGCGAGCAGTACTTC. Its translation: CAISEYRSDSEQYF.

The chain is built from TRBV19 and TRBJ2-3, with D unresolved. This CDR3 has 15 residues. CDR1 and CDR2 (germline): LNHDA, SQIVND (reference sequence). The V gene lost 0 bases and the J gene lost 2 bases, with 9 bases spanning the gap. The CDR3 nucleotides are TGTGCCAGTAGTATAGATGGTATTAACACAGATACGCAGTATTTT. As protein: CASSIDGINTDTQYF.

In regard to this clone: A much bigger clone sits one base away, suggesting this may be a read error. The rearrangement uses TRBV5-4 and TRBJ1-2, with 8 positions matching TRBD1. Germline CDR1 reads SGHNT; CDR2 reads YYREEE (reference sequence). CDR3 length: 14 amino acids. V dropped 0 bases and J dropped 5; count of bases not matched to a gene: 3. This chain's CDR3 is CASSLAGGAYGYTF. As DNA, the CDR3 is TGTGCCAGCAGCTTGGCAGGGGGCGCGTATGGCTACACCTTC.

This clone came up once. The rearrangement joins TRBV7-9 to TRBJ1-1, with unresolved D. V lost 1 base, J lost 1 base, and 10 bases lay in between. Germline assignment: CDR1 SEHNR and CDR2 FQNEAQ (reference sequence). The CDR3 extends over 15 amino acids. The CDR3 coding sequence is TGTGCCAGCAGCTTAGGCTGGACGGAGAACACTGAAGCTTTCTTT. Translation gives CASSLGWTENTEAFF.

The gene calls are TRBV19 and TRBJ2-1; TRBD2 matches at 10 bases. The V gene end was trimmed by 4 bases and the J gene end by 6 bases; junction bases not matched to a gene: 6. The CDR3 sequence is 15 residues long. Per germline, CDR1 LNHDA and CDR2 SQIVND (reference sequence). CDR3 residues: CASSSPIAGGNEQFF. The DNA of the CDR3 is TGTGCCAGTAGTAGCCCGATAGCGGGGGGCAATGAGCAGTTCTTC.

This clone came up once. The CDR3 nucleotides read TGTGCCAGCAGCTTGGCTGGCAGGGTCTGGGGCTACACCTTC. The encoded protein is CASSLAGRVWGYTF. V is TRBV5-6 and J is TRBJ1-2; D is perhaps TRBD1 (5 bases). The CDR3 is 14 residues long. Between the trimmed V and J ends, which lost 0 bases and 8 bases, there was a span of 14 bases. Germline values: CDR1 SGHDT, CDR2 YYEEEE.

The V gene is TRBV7-2, the J gene TRBJ1-2, with D perhaps TRBD1 (6 bases). Germline CDR1 is SGHTA and CDR2 is FQGNSA. The CDR3 contains 15 residues. Trimming removed 5 bases at V and 2 bases at J, with 15 bases between. The CDR3 region is CASSPVGTQNYGYTF. CDR3 sequence (DNA): TGTGCCAGCAGCCCGGTCGGGACACAGAACTATGGCTACACCTTC.

The CDR3 loop is CASSHYRDRYTDTQYF. The DNA for the CDR3 is TGTGCCAGCAGCCATTACCGGGACAGGTACACAGATACGCAGTATTTT. The V and J genes are TRBV5-6 and TRBJ2-3; 8 bases are a match to TRBD1. The V gene end was trimmed by 4 bases and the J gene end by 2 bases; junction bases not matched to a gene: 9. The CDR3 has 16 amino acids. The V gene's germline CDR1 is SGHDT and CDR2 YYEEEE.

The chain employs TRBV7-6 and TRBJ2-2, with D perhaps matching TRBD1 or TRBD2 (5 bases each). Germline V CDR1 and CDR2: SGHVS, FNYEAQ. The CDR3 has 16 amino acids. V lost 1 base, J lost 0 bases, and 9 bases lay in between. CDR3 sequence (DNA): TGTGCCAGCAGCTTAGGTGGGGGACCGAACACCGGGGAGCTGTTTTTT. It codes for CASSLGGGPNTGELFF.

The chain recombines TRBV10-3 with TRBJ2-3, with D uncertain. Germline loops: CDR1 ENHRY, CDR2 SYGVKD. Between the trimmed V and J ends, which lost 4 bases and 0 bases, there was a span of 14 bases. The CDR3 extends over 16 amino acids. The CDR3 DNA reads TGTGCCATCAGTGCATCAGGCCCATCTAGCACAGATACGCAGTATTTT. Translation gives CAISASGPSSTDTQYF.